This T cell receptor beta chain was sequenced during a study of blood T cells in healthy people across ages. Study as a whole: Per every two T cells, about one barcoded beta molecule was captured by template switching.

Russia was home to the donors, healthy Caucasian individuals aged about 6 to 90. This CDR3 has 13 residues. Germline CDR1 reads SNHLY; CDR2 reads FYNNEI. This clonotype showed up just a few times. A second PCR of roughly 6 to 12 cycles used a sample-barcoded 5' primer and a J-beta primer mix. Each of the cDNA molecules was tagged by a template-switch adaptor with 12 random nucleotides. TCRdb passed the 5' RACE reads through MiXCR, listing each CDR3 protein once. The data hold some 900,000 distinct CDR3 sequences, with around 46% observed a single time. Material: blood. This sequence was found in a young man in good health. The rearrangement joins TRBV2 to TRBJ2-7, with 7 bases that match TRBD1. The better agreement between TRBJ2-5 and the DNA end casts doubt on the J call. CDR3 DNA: TGTGCCAGCAGTGAAAGGGGGCCCGAGACCCAGTACTTC. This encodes CASSERGPETQYF.